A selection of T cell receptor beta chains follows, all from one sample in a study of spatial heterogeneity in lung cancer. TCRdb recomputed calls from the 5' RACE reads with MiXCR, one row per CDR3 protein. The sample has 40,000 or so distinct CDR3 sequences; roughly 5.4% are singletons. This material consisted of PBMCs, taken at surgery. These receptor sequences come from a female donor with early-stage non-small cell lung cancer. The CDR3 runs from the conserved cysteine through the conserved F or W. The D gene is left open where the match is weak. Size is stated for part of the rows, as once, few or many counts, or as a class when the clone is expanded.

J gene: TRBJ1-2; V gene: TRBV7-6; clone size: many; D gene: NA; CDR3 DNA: TGTGCCAGCAGCTTGAGGGAAGCTGGCTACACCTTC; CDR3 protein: CASSLREAGYTF
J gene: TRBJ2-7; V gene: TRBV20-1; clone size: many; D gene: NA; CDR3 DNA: TGCAGTGCACCCGGGCAGAGCTCCTACGAGCAGTACTTC; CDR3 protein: CSAPGQSSYEQYF
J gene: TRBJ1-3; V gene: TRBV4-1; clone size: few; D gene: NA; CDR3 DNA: TGCGCCAGCAGCCCTATACAGGGCTTACCTGGAAACACCATATATTTT; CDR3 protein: CASSPIQGLPGNTIYF
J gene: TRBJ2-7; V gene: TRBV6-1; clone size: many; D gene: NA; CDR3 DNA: TGTGCCAGCAGAGAAGGGCGGGGACCCTCCTACGAGCAGTACTTC; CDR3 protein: CASREGRGPSYEQYF
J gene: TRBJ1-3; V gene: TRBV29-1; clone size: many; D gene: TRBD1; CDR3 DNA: TGCAGCGTTGATCGACCCGACAGGGGGGGTGAAGGAAACACCATATATTTT; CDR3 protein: CSVDRPDRGGEGNTIYF
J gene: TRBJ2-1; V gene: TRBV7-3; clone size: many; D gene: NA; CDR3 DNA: TGTGCCAGCAGCTCCTCGACAGGGACTCATGAGCAGTTCTTC; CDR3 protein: CASSSSTGTHEQFF
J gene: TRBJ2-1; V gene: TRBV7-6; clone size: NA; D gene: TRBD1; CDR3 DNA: TGTGCCAGCAGTGAGACAGGGGATCCCTATATCCTCAATGAGCAGTTCTTC; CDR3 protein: CASSETGDPYILNEQFF
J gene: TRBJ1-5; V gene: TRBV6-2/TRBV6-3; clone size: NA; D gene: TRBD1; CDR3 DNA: TGTGCCAGCAGTTCCCACCAGGGACAGGGAGGGGTGCAGCCCCAGCATTTT; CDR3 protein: CASSSHQGQGGVQPQHF
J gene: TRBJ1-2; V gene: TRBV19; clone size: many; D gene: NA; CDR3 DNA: TGTGCCAGTAGTATGGTTGGGGATAACTATGGCTACACCTTC; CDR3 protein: CASSMVGDNYGYTF
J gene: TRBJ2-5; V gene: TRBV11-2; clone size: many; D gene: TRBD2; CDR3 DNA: TGTGCCAGCGGCGGGGGGGCCGGAGAGACCCAGTACTTC; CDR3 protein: CASGGGAGETQYF
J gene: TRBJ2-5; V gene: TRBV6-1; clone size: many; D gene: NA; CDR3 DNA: TGTGCCAGCAGTGAAGGAGGGAACAGGCAAGAGACCCAGTACTTC; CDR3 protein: CASSEGGNRQETQYF
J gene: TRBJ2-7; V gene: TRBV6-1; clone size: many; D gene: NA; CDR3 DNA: TGTGCCAGCAGTGACGGGAACCCGGACGAGCAGTACTTC; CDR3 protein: CASSDGNPDEQYF
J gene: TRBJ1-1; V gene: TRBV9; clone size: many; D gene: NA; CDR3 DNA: TGTGCCAGCAGCGTACAGGGGACTGGGAATGAAGCTTTCTTT; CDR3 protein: CASSVQGTGNEAFF
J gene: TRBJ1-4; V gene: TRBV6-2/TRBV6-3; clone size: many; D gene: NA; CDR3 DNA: TGTGCCAGCAGTTACCCTGTTCAGGGAGAAAAACTGTTTTTT; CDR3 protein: CASSYPVQGEKLFF
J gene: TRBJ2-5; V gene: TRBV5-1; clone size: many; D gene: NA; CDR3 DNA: TGCGCCAGCAGCTATGCAGGGTCAAAAGAAGAGACCCAGTACTTC; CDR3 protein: CASSYAGSKEETQYF
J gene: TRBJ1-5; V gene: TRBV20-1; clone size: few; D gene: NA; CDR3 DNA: TGCAGTGCTAGAGATCGAGGTCCAGGGTCTCAGCCCCAGCATTTT; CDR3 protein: CSARDRGPGSQPQHF
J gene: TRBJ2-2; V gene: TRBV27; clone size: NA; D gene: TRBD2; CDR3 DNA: TGTGCCAGCAGTTTTTACCCTTCGACTAGCGGGTTGTCCGGGGAGCTGTTTTTT; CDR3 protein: CASSFYPSTSGLSGELFF
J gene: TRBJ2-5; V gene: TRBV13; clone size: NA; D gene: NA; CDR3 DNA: TGTGCCAGCAGCTTACGCTCGGAGACCCAGTACTTC; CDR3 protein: CASSLRSETQYF
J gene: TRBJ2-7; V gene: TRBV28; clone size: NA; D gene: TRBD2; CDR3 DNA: TGTGCCAGCAGTCCCTCCCCCTGGACTAGCGGGGCCTCCTACGAGCAGTACTTC; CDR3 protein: CASSPSPWTSGASYEQYF
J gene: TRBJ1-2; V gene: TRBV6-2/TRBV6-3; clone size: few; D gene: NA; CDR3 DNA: TGTGCCAGCCTTGACCCGGGACGGATCTATGGCTACACCTTC; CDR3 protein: CASLDPGRIYGYTF